Below, one T cell receptor (beta chain) is given with its context. What it binds is not known. The sample is drawn from a study of T cells in localized non-small cell lung cancer. Germline assignment: CDR1 SGHDT and CDR2 YYEEEE. The CDR3 is 13 amino acids. Deletions cut 4 bases from V and 5 bases from J, with 13 bases between. Regarding the study as a whole: In uninvolved adjacent lung, T cell clonality reached its highest value, exceeding tumor. Longer overall survival associated with higher blood T cell density; shorter survival with higher adjacent-lung clonality. Across samples, adjacent lung featured a median roughly 61 of the top 100 tumor clones.

Produced via immunoSEQ multiplex PCR; TCRdb's table is partial and in-frame only. The sample includes 52,000 or so clones, roughly 85% seen only once; the top ten take approximately 20%. The rearrangement links TRBV5-6 to TRBJ2-7, with D hard to call. This receptor was identified in a male donor aged 60 or over with stage III squamous cell lung carcinoma. This specimen was peripheral blood, taken before any cancer treatment. The CDR3 DNA reads TGTGCCAGCAGCCCCCCGGCGGTACACGAGCAGTACTTC. It encodes CASSPPAVHEQYF.